This TCR beta chain was captured in a study of cytomegalovirus exposure and HLA in healthy donors. Use of 60 Vbeta and 13 Jbeta primers characterized the PCR. Sequenced by immunoSEQ multiplex PCR; TCRdb stores in-frame clones only, minus some. The sample contains over 150,000 clones, roughly 80% of which appear only once. The material sequenced was PBMCs. The TCR comes from a man between 25 and 39 years old in good health and CMV-seropositive.

CDR3 residues: CASSQNTGLGETQYF. Written as DNA, the CDR3 is TGTGCCAGCAGCCAGAATACAGGGCTAGGAGAGACCCAGTACTTC. J is TRBJ2-5 and V is TRBV14; possible D gene TRBD1, 6 bases. The germline V gene encodes CDR1 SGHDN and CDR2 FVKESK. CDR3 length: 15 residues. Deletions cut 3 bases from V and 4 bases from J, with 15 bases between.